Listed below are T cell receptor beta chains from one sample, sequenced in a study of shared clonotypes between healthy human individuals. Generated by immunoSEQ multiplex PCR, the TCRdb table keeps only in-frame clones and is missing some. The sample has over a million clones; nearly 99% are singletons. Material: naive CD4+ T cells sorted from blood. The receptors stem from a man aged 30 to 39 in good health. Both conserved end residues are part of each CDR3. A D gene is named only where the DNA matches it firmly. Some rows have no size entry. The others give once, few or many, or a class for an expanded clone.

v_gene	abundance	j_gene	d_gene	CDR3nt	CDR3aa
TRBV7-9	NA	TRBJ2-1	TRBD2	TGTGCCAGCAGCTTCGGCGGGAGTAGAAGTGAGCAGTTCTTC	CASSFGGSRSEQFF
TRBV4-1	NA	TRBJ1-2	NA	TGCGCCAGCAGCGGAGTTTCGACTTACTATGGCTACACCTTC	CASSGVSTYYGYTF
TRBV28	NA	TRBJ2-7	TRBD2	TGTGCCAGCAGGGGGAGGGTCAAGTCCTACGAGCAGTACTTC	CASRGRVKSYEQYF
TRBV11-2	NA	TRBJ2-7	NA	TGTGCCAGCAGCTTAGATCACCGTATGCCCTACGAGCAGTACTTC	CASSLDHRMPYEQYF
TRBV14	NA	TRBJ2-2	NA	TGTGCCAGCAGCCAAAGGCGAGGGACACCCAACACCGGGGAGCTGTTTTTT	CASSQRRGTPNTGELFF
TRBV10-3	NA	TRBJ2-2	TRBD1	TGTGCCATCAGTGGCCTCGGGACAGGGGGGAGGGCCGGGGAGCTGTTTTTT	CAISGLGTGGRAGELFF
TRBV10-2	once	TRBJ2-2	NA	TGCGCCAGCTTGGCCGGGGAGCTGTTTTTT	CASLAGELFF
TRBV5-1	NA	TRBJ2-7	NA	TGCGCCAGCAGCTTGGATCCCACTTCCTACGAGCAGTACTTC	CASSLDPTSYEQYF
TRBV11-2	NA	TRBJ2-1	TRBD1	TGTGCCAGCAGCCCTTCCGGGACAGGGGGGAATGAGCAGTTCTTC	CASSPSGTGGNEQFF
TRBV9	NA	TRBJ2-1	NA	TGTGCCAGCACCAGGGGAGGCTCATACAATGAGCAGTTCTTC	CASTRGGSYNEQFF
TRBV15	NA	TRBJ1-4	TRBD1	TGTGCCACCAGCAGGGAAGACAGGGCTAATGAAAAACTGTTTTTT	CATSREDRANEKLFF
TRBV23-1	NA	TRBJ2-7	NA	TGCGCCAGCAGTCAATTAGGGGGGTCTCTCTCCTACGAGCAGTACTTC	CASSQLGGSLSYEQYF
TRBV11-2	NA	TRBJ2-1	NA	TGTGCCAGCAGCGTTAAGGTCTTGCAGACCAGCTACAATGAGCAGTTCTTC	CASSVKVLQTSYNEQFF
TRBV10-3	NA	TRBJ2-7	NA	TGTGCCATCAGTGATAAACCAGGTAGCTCCTACGAGCAGTACTTC	CAISDKPGSSYEQYF
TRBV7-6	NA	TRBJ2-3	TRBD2	TGTGCCAGCAGCTCGCTGGGACGGCGGCTAGCGGGAGGGACAGATACGCAGTATTTT	CASSSLGRRLAGGTDTQYF
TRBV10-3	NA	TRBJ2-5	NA	TGTGCCATCAGGACCGGGGCCCAAGAGACCCAGTACTTC	CAIRTGAQETQYF
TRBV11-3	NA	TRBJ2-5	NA	TGTGCCAGCAGCCCCCGGGTTGGAGAGACCCAGTACTTC	CASSPRVGETQYF
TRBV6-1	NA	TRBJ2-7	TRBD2	TGTGCCAGCAGTGAAACCACTAGCGCGACGGGGGAGCAGTACTTC	CASSETTSATGEQYF
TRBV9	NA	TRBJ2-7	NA	TGTGCCAGCAGCGTAGCGGTTAGTAGCTCCTACGAGCAGTACTTC	CASSVAVSSSYEQYF
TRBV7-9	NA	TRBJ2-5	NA	TGTGCCAGCAGCTTAGTTGGAGAGACCCAGTACTTC	CASSLVGETQYF
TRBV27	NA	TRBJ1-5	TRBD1	TGTGCCAGCAGTTTCACCATCTCACCCACTCGACAGGGGCCGCCCCAGCATTTT	CASSFTISPTRQGPPQHF
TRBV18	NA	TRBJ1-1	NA	TGTGCCAGCTCTCCCAGTATGGGGAACACTGAAGCTTTCTTT	CASSPSMGNTEAFF
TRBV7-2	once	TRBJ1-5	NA	TGTGCCAGCAGCTTAGACGGGGTTCAGCCCCAGCATTTT	CASSLDGVQPQHF
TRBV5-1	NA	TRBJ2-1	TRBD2	TGCGCCAGCAGGGGGGAGGGTGAGCAGTTCTTC	CASRGEGEQFF
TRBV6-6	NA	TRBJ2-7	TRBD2	TGTGCCAGCAGGACTACTAGCGGGGGACCCTACGAGCAGTACTTC	CASRTTSGGPYEQYF
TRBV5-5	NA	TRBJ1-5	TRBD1	TGTGCCAGCAGCTCGGGACAGGGGAACAATCAGCCCCAGCATTTT	CASSSGQGNNQPQHF
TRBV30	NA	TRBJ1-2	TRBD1	TGTGCCTGGAGTGGGACAGGGAGTTTTCCCTATGGCTACACCTTC	CAWSGTGSFPYGYTF
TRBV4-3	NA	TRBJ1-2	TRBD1	TGCGCCAGCAGCCAAAACGACAGGGGCTATGGCTACACCTTC	CASSQNDRGYGYTF
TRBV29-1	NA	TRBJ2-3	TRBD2	TGCAGCGTTGGGGCCGCGGGAGGTGGGACAGATACGCAGTATTTT	CSVGAAGGGTDTQYF
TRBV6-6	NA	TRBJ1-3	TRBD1	TGTGCCAGCAGCCCTCCGGGACAGGGGCAGGGAAACACCATATATTTT	CASSPPGQGQGNTIYF
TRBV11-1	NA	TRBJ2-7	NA	TGTGCCAGCAGCTTATTGGGCCTGGAGCAGTACTTC	CASSLLGLEQYF
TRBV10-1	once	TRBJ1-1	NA	TGCGCCAGCAGTGAGCAGTCAGGGATTGTGAACACTGAAGCTTTCTTT	CASSEQSGIVNTEAFF